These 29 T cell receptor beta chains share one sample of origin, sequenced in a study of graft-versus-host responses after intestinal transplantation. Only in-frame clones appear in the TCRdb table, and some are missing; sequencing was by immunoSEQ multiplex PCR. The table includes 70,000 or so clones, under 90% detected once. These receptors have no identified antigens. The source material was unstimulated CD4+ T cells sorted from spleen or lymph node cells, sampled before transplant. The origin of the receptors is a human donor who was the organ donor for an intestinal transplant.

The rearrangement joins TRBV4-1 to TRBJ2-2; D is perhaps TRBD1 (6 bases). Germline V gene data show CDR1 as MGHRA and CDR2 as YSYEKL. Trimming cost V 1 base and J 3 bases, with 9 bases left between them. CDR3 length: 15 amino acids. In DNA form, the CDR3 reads TGCGCCAGCAGCCAAGCTGGGGGCGACACCGGGGAGCTGTTTTTT. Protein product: CASSQAGGDTGELFF.

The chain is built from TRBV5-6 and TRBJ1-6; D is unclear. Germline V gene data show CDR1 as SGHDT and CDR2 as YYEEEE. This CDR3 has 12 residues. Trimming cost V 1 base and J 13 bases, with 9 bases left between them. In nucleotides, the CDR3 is TGTGCCAGCAGCTTGTCCGTGGGCCCCCTCCACTTT. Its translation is CASSLSVGPLHF. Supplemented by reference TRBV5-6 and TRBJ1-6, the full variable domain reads DAGVTQSPTHLIKTRGQQVTLRCSPKSGHDTVSWYQQALGQGPQFIFQYYEEEERQRGNFPDRFSGHQFPNYSSELNVNALLLGDSALYLCASSLSVGPLHFGNGTRLTVT.

CDR3 sequence: CASSAGTGTSSGANVLTF. DNA of the CDR3: TGTGCCAGCAGCGCCGGGACAGGAACCTCCTCTGGGGCCAACGTCCTGACTTTC. The V and J genes are TRBV9 and TRBJ2-6; 8 bases map to TRBD1. This CDR3 is built from 18 residues. Germline V gene data show CDR1 as SGDLS and CDR2 as YYNGEE. Unmatched junction bases numbered 8, after V lost 3 bases and J lost 0 bases.

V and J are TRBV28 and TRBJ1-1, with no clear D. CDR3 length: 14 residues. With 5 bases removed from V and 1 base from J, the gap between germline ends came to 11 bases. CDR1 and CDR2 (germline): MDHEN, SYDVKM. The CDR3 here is CASSISQTNTEAFF. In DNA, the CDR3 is TGTGCCAGCAGTATCTCACAGACGAACACTGAAGCTTTCTTT.

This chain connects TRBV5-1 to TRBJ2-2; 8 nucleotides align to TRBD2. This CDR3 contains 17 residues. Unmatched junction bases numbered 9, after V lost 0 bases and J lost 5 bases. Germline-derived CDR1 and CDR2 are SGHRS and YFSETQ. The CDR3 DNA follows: TGCGCCAGCAGCTTGGCCCCGGGGGGGACGCGGACCGGGGAGCTGTTTTTT. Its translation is CASSLAPGGTRTGELFF. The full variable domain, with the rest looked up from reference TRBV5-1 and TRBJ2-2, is KAGVTQTPRYLIKTRGQQVTLSCSPISGHRSVSWYQQTPGQGLQFLFEYFSETQRNKGNFPGRFSGRQFSNSRSEMNVSTLELGDSALYLCASSLAPGGTRTGELFFGEGSRLTVL.

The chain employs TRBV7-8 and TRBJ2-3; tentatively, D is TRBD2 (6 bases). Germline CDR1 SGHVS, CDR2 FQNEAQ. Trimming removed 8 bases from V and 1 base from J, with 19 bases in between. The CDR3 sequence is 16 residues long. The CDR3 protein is CASFPGASGGTDTQYF. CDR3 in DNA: TGTGCCAGCTTCCCTGGGGCTTCGGGGGGCACAGATACGCAGTATTTT.

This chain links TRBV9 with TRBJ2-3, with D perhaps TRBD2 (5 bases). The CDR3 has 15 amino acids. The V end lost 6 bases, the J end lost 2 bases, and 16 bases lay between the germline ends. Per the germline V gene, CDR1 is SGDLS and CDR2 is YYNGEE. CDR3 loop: CASTTGMGFTDTQYF. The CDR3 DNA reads TGTGCCAGCACCACGGGGATGGGATTCACAGATACGCAGTATTTT.

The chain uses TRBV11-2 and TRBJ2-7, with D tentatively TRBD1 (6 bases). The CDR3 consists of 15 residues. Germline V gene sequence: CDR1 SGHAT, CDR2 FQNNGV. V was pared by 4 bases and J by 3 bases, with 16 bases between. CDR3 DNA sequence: TGTGCCAGCAGCTCGCGACAGGTGAACTTCTACGAGCAGTACGTC. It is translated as CASSSRQVNFYEQYV.

Here the CDR3 DNA reads TGCGCCAGCAGCTATGCTCAGGGTGAGACAGATACGCAGTATTTT. As protein: CASSYAQGETDTQYF. The chain recombines TRBV5-1 with TRBJ2-3; possible D gene TRBD1, 5 bases. CDR3 length: 15 residues. The V gene lost 3 bases and the J gene lost 3 bases, with 14 bases spanning the gap. From germline, CDR1 is SGHRS and CDR2 YFSETQ.

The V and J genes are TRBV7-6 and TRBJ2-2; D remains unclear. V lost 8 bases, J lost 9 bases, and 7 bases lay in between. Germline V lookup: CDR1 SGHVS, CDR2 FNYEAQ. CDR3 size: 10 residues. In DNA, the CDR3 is TGTGCCAGCGGCAGTCGGGAGCTGTTTTTT. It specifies CASGSRELFF. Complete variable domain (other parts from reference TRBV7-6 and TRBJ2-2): GAGVSQSPRYKVTKRGQDVALRCDPISGHVSLYWYRQALGQGPEFLTYFNYEAQQDKSGLPNDRFSAERPEGSISTLTIQRTEQRDSAMYRCASGSRELFFGEGSRLTVL.

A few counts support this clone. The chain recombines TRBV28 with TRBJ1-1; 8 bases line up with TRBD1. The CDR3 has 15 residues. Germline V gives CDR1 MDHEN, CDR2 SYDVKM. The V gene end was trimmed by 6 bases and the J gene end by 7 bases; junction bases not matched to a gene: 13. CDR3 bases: TGTGCCAGCAGCGCCCCAGGGGGCTCTGGGAGTGAAGCTTTCTTT. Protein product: CASSAPGGSGSEAFF.

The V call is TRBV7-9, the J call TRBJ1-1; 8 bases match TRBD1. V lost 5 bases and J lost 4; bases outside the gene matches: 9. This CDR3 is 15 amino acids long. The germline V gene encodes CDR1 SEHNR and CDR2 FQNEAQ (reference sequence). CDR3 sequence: CASSPDRGWVTEAFF. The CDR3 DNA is TGTGCCAGCAGCCCTGACAGGGGATGGGTCACTGAAGCTTTCTTT. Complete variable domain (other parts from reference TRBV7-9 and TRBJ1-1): DTGVSQNPRHKITKRGQNVTFRCDPISEHNRLYWYRQTLGQGPEFLTYFQNEAQLEKSRLLSDRFSAERPKGSFSTLEIQRTEQGDSAMYLCASSPDRGWVTEAFFGQGTRLTVV.

The CDR3 DNA sequence: TGTGCCAGCAGTCGGACTAGCGGGGCATTCGGGGAGCTGTTTTTT. This translates into CASSRTSGAFGELFF. The V call is TRBV27, the J call TRBJ2-2; 12 bases fit TRBD2. CDR1 and CDR2 from the germline V gene are MNHEY and SMNVEV (reference sequence). The CDR3 sequence is 15 residues long. The V gene end was trimmed by 5 bases and the J gene end by 7 bases; junction bases not matched to a gene: 5.

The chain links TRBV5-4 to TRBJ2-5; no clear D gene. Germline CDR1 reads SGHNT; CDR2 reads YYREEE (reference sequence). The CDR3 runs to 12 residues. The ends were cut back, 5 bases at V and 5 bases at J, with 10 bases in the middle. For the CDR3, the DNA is TGTGCCAGCAGTCAGAGGTGGGAGACCCAGTACTTC. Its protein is CASSQRWETQYF.

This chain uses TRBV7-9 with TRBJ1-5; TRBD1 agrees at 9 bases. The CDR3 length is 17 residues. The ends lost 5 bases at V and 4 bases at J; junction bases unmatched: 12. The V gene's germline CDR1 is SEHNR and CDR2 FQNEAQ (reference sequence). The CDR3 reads CASSLTPDRGVNQPQHF. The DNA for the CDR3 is TGTGCCAGCAGCCTCACCCCGGACAGGGGAGTGAATCAGCCCCAGCATTTT.

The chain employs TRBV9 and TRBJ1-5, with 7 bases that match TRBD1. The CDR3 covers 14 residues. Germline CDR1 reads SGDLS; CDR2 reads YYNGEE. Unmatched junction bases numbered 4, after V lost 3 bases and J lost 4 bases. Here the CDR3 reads CASSAQGQNQPQHF. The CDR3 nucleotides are TGTGCCAGCAGCGCACAGGGGCAAAATCAGCCCCAGCATTTT.

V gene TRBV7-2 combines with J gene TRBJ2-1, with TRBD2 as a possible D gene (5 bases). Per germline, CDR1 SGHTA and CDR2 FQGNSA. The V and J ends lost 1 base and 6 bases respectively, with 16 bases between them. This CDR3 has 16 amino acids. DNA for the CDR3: TGTGCCAGCAGCTTAGTCAACGGGGTAAGCGGCAATGAGCAGTTCTTC. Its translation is CASSLVNGVSGNEQFF.

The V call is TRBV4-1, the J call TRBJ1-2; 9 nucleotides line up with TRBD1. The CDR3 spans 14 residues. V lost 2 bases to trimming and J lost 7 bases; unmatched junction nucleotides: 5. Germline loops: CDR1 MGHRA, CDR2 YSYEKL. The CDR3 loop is CASSQPGQGFGYTF. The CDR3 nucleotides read TGCGCCAGCAGCCAACCGGGACAGGGCTTTGGCTACACCTTC.

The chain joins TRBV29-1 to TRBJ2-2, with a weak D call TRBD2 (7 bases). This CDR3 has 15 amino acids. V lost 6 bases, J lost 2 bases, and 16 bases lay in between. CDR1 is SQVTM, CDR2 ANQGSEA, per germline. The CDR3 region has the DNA TGCAGCGTCTTCCGAGGGGGGGCAAACACCGGGGAGCTGTTTTTT. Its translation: CSVFRGGANTGELFF.

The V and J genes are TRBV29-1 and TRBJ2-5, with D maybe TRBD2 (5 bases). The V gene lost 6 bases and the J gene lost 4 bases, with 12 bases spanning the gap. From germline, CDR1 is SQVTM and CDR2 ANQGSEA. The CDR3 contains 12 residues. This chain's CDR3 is CSVEARGETQYF. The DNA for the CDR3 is TGCAGCGTGGAGGCTCGGGGAGAGACCCAGTACTTC.

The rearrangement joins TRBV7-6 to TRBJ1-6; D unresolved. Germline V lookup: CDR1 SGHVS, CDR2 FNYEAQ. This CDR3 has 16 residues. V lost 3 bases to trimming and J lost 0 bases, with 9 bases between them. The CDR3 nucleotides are TGTGCCAGCAGCTTTGAGTCGAGCTCCTATAATTCACCCCTCCACTTT. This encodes CASSFESSSYNSPLHF.

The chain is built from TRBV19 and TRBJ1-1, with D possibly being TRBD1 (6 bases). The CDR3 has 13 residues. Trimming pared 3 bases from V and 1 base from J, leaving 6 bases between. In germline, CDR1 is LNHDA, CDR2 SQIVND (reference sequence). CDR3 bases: TGTGCCAGTAGTATCAGGGGGAACACTGAAGCTTTCTTT. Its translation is CASSIRGNTEAFF. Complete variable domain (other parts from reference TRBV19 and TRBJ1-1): DGGITQSPKYLFRKEGQNVTLSCEQNLNHDAMYWYRQDPGQGLRLIYYSQIVNDFQKGDIAEGYSVSREKKESFPLTVTSAQKNPTAFYLCASSIRGNTEAFFGQGTRLTVV.

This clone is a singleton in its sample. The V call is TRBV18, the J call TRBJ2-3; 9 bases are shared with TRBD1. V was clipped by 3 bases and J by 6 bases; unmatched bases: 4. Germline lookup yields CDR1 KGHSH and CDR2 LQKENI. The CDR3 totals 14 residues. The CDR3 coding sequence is TGTGCCAGCTCACCCGGACAGGGGAGGGATACGCAGTATTTT. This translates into CASSPGQGRDTQYF.

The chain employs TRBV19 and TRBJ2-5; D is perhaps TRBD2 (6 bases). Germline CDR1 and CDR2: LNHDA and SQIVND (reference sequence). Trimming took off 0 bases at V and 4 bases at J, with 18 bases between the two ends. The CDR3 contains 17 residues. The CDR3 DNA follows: TGTGCCAGTAGTATAGATCTGGAGGGAAGGGTGGTAGAGACCCAGTACTTC. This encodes CASSIDLEGRVVETQYF.

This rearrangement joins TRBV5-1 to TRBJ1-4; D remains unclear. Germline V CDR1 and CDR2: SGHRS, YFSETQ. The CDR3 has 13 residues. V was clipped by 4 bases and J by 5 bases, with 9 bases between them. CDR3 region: CASSLSKNEKLFF. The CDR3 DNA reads TGCGCCAGCAGCCTGAGCAAGAATGAAAAACTGTTTTTT.

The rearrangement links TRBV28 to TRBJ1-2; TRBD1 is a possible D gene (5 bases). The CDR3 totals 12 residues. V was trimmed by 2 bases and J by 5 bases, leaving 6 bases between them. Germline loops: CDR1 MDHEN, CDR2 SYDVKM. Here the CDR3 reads CASSLGGYGYTF. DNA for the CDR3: TGTGCCAGCAGTTTAGGGGGGTATGGCTACACCTTC.

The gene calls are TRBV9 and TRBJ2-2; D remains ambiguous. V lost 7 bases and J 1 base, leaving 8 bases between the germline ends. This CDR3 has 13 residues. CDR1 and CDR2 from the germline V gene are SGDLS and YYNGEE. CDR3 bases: TGTGCCAGCGCCCACTTGAACACCGGGGAGCTGTTTTTT. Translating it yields CASAHLNTGELFF.

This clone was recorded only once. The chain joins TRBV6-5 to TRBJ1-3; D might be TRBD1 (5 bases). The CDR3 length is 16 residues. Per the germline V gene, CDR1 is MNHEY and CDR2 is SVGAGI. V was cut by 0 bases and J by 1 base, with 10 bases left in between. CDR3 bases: TGTGCCAGCAGTTACTCTCCAGGGTGGTCTGGAAACACCATATATTTT. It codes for CASSYSPGWSGNTIYF.

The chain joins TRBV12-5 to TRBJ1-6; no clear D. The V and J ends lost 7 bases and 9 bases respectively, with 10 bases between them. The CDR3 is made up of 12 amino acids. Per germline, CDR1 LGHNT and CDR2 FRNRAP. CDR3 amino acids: CASAFPGSPLHF. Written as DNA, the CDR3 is TGTGCTAGTGCCTTCCCGGGTTCACCCCTCCACTTT. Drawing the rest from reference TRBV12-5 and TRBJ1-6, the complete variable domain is DARVTQTPRHKVTEMGQEVTMRCQPILGHNTVFWYRQTMMQGLELLAYFRNRAPLDDSGMPKDRFSAEMPDATLATLKIQPSEPRDSAVYFCASAFPGSPLHFGNGTRLTVT.